A selection of T cell receptor beta chains follows, all from one sample in a study of T cell changes during pregnancy in multiple sclerosis. The protocol was immunoSEQ multiplex PCR, while the TCRdb copy is restricted to in-frame clones and leaves out a portion. The sample yields more than 15,000 clones, around nine tenths seen once. The source was CD4+ T cells from peripheral blood mononuclear cells, collected in the first trimester of pregnancy. These receptors originate from a female donor in good health, enrolled as a control in a pregnancy study. The CDR3 runs from the conserved cysteine through the conserved F or W. The D gene is left open where the match is weak. Clone size appears in some rows only: once, few, many, or a class for an expanded clone.

j_call | clone_size | d_call | v_call | cdr3_aa | cdr3_nt
TRBJ2-1 | once | TRBD2 | TRBV19 | CASSMGGWVDEQFF | TGTGCCAGTAGTATGGGGGGGTGGGTCGATGAGCAGTTCTTC
TRBJ1-2 | - | - | TRBV25-1 | CASSPTRGRAFGYGYTF | TGTGCCAGCAGTCCAACAAGGGGAAGGGCCTTCGGCTATGGCTACACCTTC
TRBJ1-5 | - | - | TRBV9 | CASSVVGAGLEKRQPQHF | TGTGCCAGCAGCGTAGTGGGGGCAGGGCTCGAGAAGCGTCAGCCCCAGCATTTT
TRBJ1-6 | once | - | TRBV19 | CASSIVDRTNSPLHF | TGTGCCAGTAGTATAGTCGACAGAACCAATTCACCCCTCCACTTT
TRBJ2-5 | - | TRBD2 | TRBV7-7 | CASSLDKAGPETQYF | TGTGCTAGCAGCTTAGACAAAGCGGGGCCGGAGACCCAGTACTTC
TRBJ2-7 | - | - | TRBV19 | CASSRETFGEQYF | TGTGCCAGTAGTAGGGAGACATTCGGAGAGCAGTACTTC
TRBJ2-5 | - | - | TRBV15 | CATRTAPQETQYF | TGTGCCACCAGGACTGCACCTCAAGAGACCCAGTACTTC
TRBJ1-4 | - | - | TRBV7-8 | CASSHYGEKLFF | TGTGCCAGCAGCCACTATGGTGAAAAACTGTTTTTT
TRBJ2-7 | - | TRBD2 | TRBV20-1 | CSARREGEQYF | TGCAGTGCTCGTAGGGAGGGCGAGCAGTACTTC
TRBJ1-1 | few | - | TRBV30 | CAWREYVNTEAFF | TGTGCCTGGAGGGAGTACGTGAACACTGAAGCTTTCTTT
TRBJ2-1 | - | TRBD2 | TRBV5-1 | CASSLRPSGGANEQFF | TGCGCCAGCAGCTTGAGACCTAGCGGGGGGGCCAATGAGCAGTTCTTC
TRBJ2-1 | - | TRBD1 | TRBV18 | CASSPPGQTNNEQFF | TGTGCCAGCTCACCTCCGGGACAGACTAACAATGAGCAGTTCTTC
TRBJ2-7 | - | - | TRBV7-9 | CASSLDGGAIYEQYF | TGTGCCAGCAGCTTAGATGGGGGGGCGATCTACGAGCAGTACTTC
TRBJ2-2 | - | TRBD2 | TRBV18 | CASSPLAGNSNTGELFF | TGTGCCAGCTCACCGCTAGCGGGGAATTCGAACACCGGGGAGCTGTTTTTT
TRBJ2-7 | - | TRBD1 | TRBV7-6 | CASSSPGTGNYEQYF | TGTGCCAGCAGCAGCCCCGGGACAGGAAACTACGAGCAGTACTTC
TRBJ1-3 | - | TRBD1 | TRBV6-5 | CASSYRTGGTNTIYF | TGTGCCAGCAGTTACCGAACAGGGGGCACAAACACCATATATTTT
TRBJ1-1 | - | - | TRBV10-3 | CAISESSGGAFF | TGTGCCATCAGTGAGTCATCCGGGGGGGCTTTCTTT
TRBJ2-7 | - | TRBD1 | TRBV7-2 | CASSRDSHSYEQYF | TGTGCCAGCAGCCGGGACAGCCACTCCTACGAGCAGTACTTC
TRBJ1-5 | - | - | TRBV27 | CASSSQGWPQHF | TGTGCCAGCAGTTCCCAGGGCTGGCCCCAGCATTTT
TRBJ2-1 | few | TRBD2 | TRBV2 | CASNGGLASNEQFF | TGTGCCAGCAATGGTGGACTAGCGAGCAATGAGCAGTTCTTC
TRBJ1-4 | - | - | TRBV4-1 | CASSQSFEGQLSVSGKLFF | TGCGCCAGCAGCCAAAGTTTTGAAGGACAGCTCTCGGTCTCCGGGAAACTGTTTTTT
TRBJ2-2 | - | - | TRBV2 | CASRVQPGQAGELFF | TGTGCCAGCAGAGTCCAACCAGGGCAGGCCGGGGAGCTGTTTTTT
TRBJ1-4 | once | TRBD1 | TRBV30 | CAWVGTGDEKLFF | TGTGCCTGGGTCGGGACAGGGGACGAAAAACTGTTTTTT
TRBJ2-2 | - | - | TRBV25-1 | CASSGMEGVNTGELFF | TGTGCCAGCAGTGGGATGGAGGGAGTTAACACCGGGGAGCTGTTTTTT
TRBJ1-4 | - | TRBD1 | TRBV29-1 | CSVGPTQGASELFF | TGCAGCGTTGGCCCTACACAGGGGGCTAGTGAACTGTTTTTT
TRBJ2-4 | - | - | TRBV5-1 | CASSFETGRGIQYF | TGCGCCAGCAGCTTCGAGACCGGGCGGGGCATTCAGTACTTC
TRBJ2-2 | - | TRBD1 | TRBV30 | CAWSAGGTGGFTGELFF | TGTGCCTGGAGTGCGGGCGGAACAGGGGGCTTCACCGGGGAGCTGTTTTTT
TRBJ1-1 | - | - | TRBV5-1 | CASSLGLGGPANTEAFF | TGCGCCAGCAGCTTGGGGCTCGGGGGGCCCGCGAACACTGAAGCTTTCTTT
TRBJ2-1 | - | TRBD2 | TRBV5-6 | CASSSSRLAGGPRFF | TGTGCCAGCAGCTCATCTAGACTAGCGGGGGGGCCGAGGTTCTTC
TRBJ2-4 | - | TRBD1 | TRBV19 | CASSIALIPGQGAF | TGTGCCAGTAGTATAGCTCTAATCCCGGGACAGGGGGCCTTC
TRBJ1-2 | - | - | TRBV5-5 | CASSNPGPAYGGYTF | TGTGCCAGTAGTAACCCAGGGCCTGCTTACGGCGGCTACACCTTC
TRBJ2-7 | - | - | TRBV19 | CATSGSSYEQYF | TGTGCCACCAGCGGCAGCTCCTACGAGCAGTACTTC
TRBJ2-3 | - | - | TRBV5-1 | CASSLERGTDTQYF | TGCGCCAGCAGCTTGGAACGGGGCACAGATACGCAGTATTTT
TRBJ2-7 | - | TRBD2 | TRBV5-8 | CASSLALAGGGEQYF | TGTGCCAGCAGCTTGGCCCTAGCGGGAGGCGGCGAGCAGTACTTC
TRBJ2-3 | - | TRBD2 | TRBV7-2 | CASSTGLAGAGDTQYF | TGTGCCAGCAGCACTGGACTAGCGGGAGCAGGAGATACGCAGTATTTT
TRBJ2-3 | medium-sized | - | TRBV19 | CASSYGYGGADTQYF | TGTGCCAGTAGTTATGGTTACGGAGGCGCAGATACGCAGTATTTT
TRBJ1-1 | once | - | TRBV19 | CASSIVQNTEAFF | TGTGCCAGTAGTATAGTTCAGAACACTGAAGCTTTCTTT
TRBJ2-7 | - | - | TRBV7-2 | CASSLRRDPYEQYF | TGTGCCAGCAGCTTGAGGAGGGACCCCTACGAGCAGTACTTC
TRBJ1-5 | - | - | TRBV6-1 | CASSEAFDQPQHF | TGTGCCAGCAGTGAAGCGTTCGATCAGCCCCAGCATTTT
TRBJ2-7 | - | TRBD2 | TRBV4-3 | CASSQGDYPSSYEQYF | TGCGCCAGCAGCCAGGGGGACTACCCCAGCTCCTACGAGCAGTACTTC
TRBJ2-6 | - | TRBD1 | TRBV7-2 | CASGGTGAASGANVLTF | TGTGCCAGCGGAGGGACAGGGGCCGCATCGGGGGCCAACGTCCTGACTTTC
TRBJ1-3 | - | TRBD1 | TRBV19 | CASSPRDRGGNTIYF | TGTGCCAGTAGTCCCCGGGACAGGGGTGGAAACACCATATATTTT
TRBJ1-1 | - | - | TRBV10-3 | CAISRTENTEAFF | TGTGCCATCAGTAGGACAGAAAACACTGAAGCTTTCTTT
TRBJ2-3 | - | TRBD2 | TRBV19 | CASSPHAGVVDTQYF | TGTGCCAGTAGTCCCCATGCGGGGGTGGTAGATACGCAGTATTTT
TRBJ2-7 | - | - | TRBV7-2 | CASSSGLFEYSYEQYF | TGTGCCAGCAGCTCGGGACTCTTCGAGTACTCCTACGAGCAGTACTTC
TRBJ1-3 | - | TRBD1 | TRBV18 | CASSPGTGLNTIYF | TGTGCCAGCTCACCTGGGACAGGGCTAAACACCATATATTTT
TRBJ2-1 | - | - | TRBV27 | CASSRPGSYNEQFF | TGTGCCAGCAGCCGTCCAGGCTCCTACAATGAGCAGTTCTTC
TRBJ1-3 | - | - | TRBV7-2 | CASSLVAGGGNTIYF | TGTGCCAGCAGCTTAGTAGCCGGGGGTGGAAACACCATATATTTT
TRBJ2-7 | - | - | TRBV29-1 | CSVVGDRQDEQYF | TGCAGCGTTGTTGGTGACAGGCAAGACGAGCAGTACTTC
TRBJ2-7 | - | TRBD1 | TRBV14 | CASSQVAGGPYEQYF | TGTGCCAGCAGCCAAGTGGCAGGGGGACCCTACGAGCAGTACTTC